These 17 T cell receptor beta chains originate from one sample sequenced in a study of blood T cell repertoires in COVID-19. Assay: immunoSEQ multiplex PCR; the TCRdb copy retains only in-frame clones and omits some. The table includes 95,000 or so clones, approximately 86% detected once. Specimen: peripheral blood. Receptors originate from a man older than 75 with active or convalescent COVID-19.

In its sample, this clone was seen once. This chain connects TRBV4-3 to TRBJ2-6; the D is unclear. This CDR3 has 18 amino acids. Trimming took off 1 base at V and 0 bases at J, with 13 bases between the two ends. Germline assignment: CDR1 LGHNA and CDR2 YSLEER. Here the CDR3 reads CASSQGANQHSGANVLTF. The CDR3 coding sequence is TGCGCCAGCAGCCAAGGGGCCAACCAACACTCTGGGGCCAACGTCCTGACTTTC.

V gene TRBV28 combines with J gene TRBJ2-7; 12 positions match TRBD1. Germline V gene sequence: CDR1 MDHEN, CDR2 SYDVKM. V shed 4 bases and J 6 bases; nucleotides not matched to a gene: 7. The CDR3 is 15 amino acids. DNA of the CDR3: TGTGCCAGCAGTTACTCCGGGACAGGGGGCGGCGAGCAGTACTTC. Protein: CASSYSGTGGGEQYF.

The V and J genes are TRBV14 and TRBJ2-7; no firm D call. Trimming took 4 bases from V and 0 from J, leaving 7 bases between them. The CDR3 has 13 amino acids. CDR1 and CDR2 (germline): SGHDN, FVKESK. This chain's CDR3 is CASSLAGSYEQYF. CDR3 sequence (DNA): TGTGCCAGCAGCCTTGCCGGCTCCTACGAGCAGTACTTC.

The CDR3, as DNA: TGTGCCAGCAGCTCAATAGCGCAGAGCTCCTACAATGAGCAGTTCTTC. Protein: CASSSIAQSSYNEQFF. The chain recombines TRBV5-5 with TRBJ2-1, with a tentative D call TRBD2 (5 bases). Germline CDR1 SGHKS, CDR2 YYEKEE (reference sequence). CDR3 length: 16 amino acids. V was shortened by 3 bases and J by 0 bases, with 13 bases between the two germline ends.

The chain carries TRBV18 and TRBJ1-3; perhaps TRBD1 as D (5 bases). Deletions cut 0 bases from V and 8 bases from J, with 8 bases between. CDR1 and CDR2 (germline): KGHSH, LQKENI. The CDR3 contains 13 residues. CDR3 protein: CASSPPGVHTIYF. CDR3 nucleotide sequence: TGTGCCAGCTCACCACCAGGGGTCCACACCATATATTTT. Full variable domain (remainder filled in from reference TRBV18 and TRBJ1-3): NAGVMQNPRHLVRRRGQEARLRCSPMKGHSHVYWYRQLPEEGLKFMVYLQKENIIDESGMPKERFSAEFPKEGPSILRIQQVVRGDSAAYFCASSPPGVHTIYFGEGSWLTVV.

V and J are TRBV7-9 and TRBJ2-1, with D hard to call. CDR3 size: 12 residues. Germline lookup yields CDR1 SEHNR and CDR2 FQNEAQ (reference sequence). The germline V and J ends were trimmed by 2 bases and 6 bases, with 5 bases remaining between them. This CDR3 is CASSLPSNEQFF. CDR3 DNA sequence: TGTGCCAGCAGCTTACCGTCCAATGAGCAGTTCTTC.

The chain uses TRBV7-8 and TRBJ1-6; D is unresolved. This CDR3 is built from 16 residues. Trimming took off 2 bases at V and 5 bases at J, with 13 bases between the two ends. CDR1 is SGHVS, CDR2 FQNEAQ, per germline. The CDR3 DNA follows: TGTGCCAGCAGCTTACTCGGGGAGGTTAATAATTCACCCCTCCACTTT. This translates into CASSLLGEVNNSPLHF.

This chain joins TRBV28 and TRBJ1-1; 10 bases are shared with TRBD1. The CDR3 is 15 residues long. V trimming: 2 bases; J trimming: 7 bases; junction bases outside the gene matches: 7. In germline, CDR1 is MDHEN, CDR2 SYDVKM. CDR3 sequence (DNA): TGTGCCAGCAGTTTACCGACAGGGGGCCGGAATGAAGCTTTCTTT. Protein sequence: CASSLPTGGRNEAFF.

The chain is built from TRBV25-1 and TRBJ2-7, with D possibly being TRBD2 (6 bases). V was cut by 3 bases and J by 6 bases, with 12 bases left in between. Looked up from germline, CDR1 is MGHDK and CDR2 is SYGVNS. The length of the CDR3 is 13 residues. CDR3 DNA: TGTGCCAGCAGTGACCCTCCTAGCGCCGAGCAGTACTTC. It encodes CASSDPPSAEQYF.

This clone came up a few times. The rearrangement uses TRBV4-2 and TRBJ1-5; maybe TRBD1 (6 bases). V lost 3 bases to trimming and J lost 3 bases, with 9 bases between them. Per germline, CDR1 LGHNA and CDR2 YNFKEQ. This CDR3 spans 14 amino acids. CDR3 nucleotides: TGTGCCAGCAGCCATCAGGGGTCCAATCAGCCCCAGCATTTT. It translates to CASSHQGSNQPQHF.

The chain recombines TRBV9 with TRBJ1-2; tentatively, D is TRBD1 (5 bases). Germline V gives CDR1 SGDLS, CDR2 YYNGEE. The CDR3 is 14 residues long. V dropped 1 base and J dropped 2 bases, with 9 bases sitting between them. In DNA, the CDR3 is TGTGCCAGCAGCGTACAGACAGCAAACTATGGCTACACCTTC. It encodes CASSVQTANYGYTF.

V gene TRBV6-1 combines with J gene TRBJ1-2; a weak D match, TRBD1 (5 bases). The CDR3 length is 16 residues. V lost 2 bases, J lost 1 base, and 14 bases lay in between. Germline CDR1 MNHNS, CDR2 SASEGT. In DNA, the CDR3 is TGTGCCAGCAGTGAACAACGACAGATAAATAACTATGGCTACACCTTC. This gives the protein CASSEQRQINNYGYTF.

The chain couples TRBV2 to TRBJ2-1, with D perhaps TRBD1 (5 bases). V lost 6 bases and J 4 bases, leaving 16 bases between the germline ends. The CDR3 consists of 15 residues. The germline V gene encodes CDR1 SNHLY and CDR2 FYNNEI. CDR3 in amino acids: CASSGDSPWYNEQFF. CDR3 coding DNA: TGTGCCAGCAGCGGAGACAGCCCTTGGTACAATGAGCAGTTCTTC.

This sequence joins TRBV19 and TRBJ1-6; 7 nucleotides match TRBD1. V was pared by 6 bases and J by 5 bases, with 10 bases of the junction left unmatched. The germline V gene encodes CDR1 LNHDA and CDR2 SQIVND (reference sequence). The CDR3 contains 16 residues. In DNA form, the CDR3 reads TGTGCCAGTAGGGGCCTCGGGACAGTCGATAATTCACCCCTCCACTTT. Amino acid sequence: CASRGLGTVDNSPLHF.

The CDR3 sequence: CAISGVTSGSTDTQYF. In DNA form, the CDR3 reads TGTGCCATCAGTGGGGTGACTAGCGGTAGCACAGATACGCAGTATTTT. The chain employs TRBV10-3 and TRBJ2-3, with 9 bases aligning to TRBD2. V gave up 4 bases and J gave up 0 bases; unmatched junction bases: 5. Germline V gene lookup returns CDR1 ENHRY and CDR2 SYGVKD. CDR3 length: 16 residues.

The chain combines TRBV3-1 (or the pseudogene TRBV3-2) with TRBJ1-1; possibly TRBD1 for D (5 bases). Germline CDR1 and CDR2: LGHDT and YNNKEL (reference sequence). The CDR3 contains 14 residues. Trimming pared 6 bases from V and 5 bases from J, leaving 16 bases between. CDR3 sequence: CASRLRTGGTEAFF. In nucleotides, the CDR3 is TGTGCCAGCAGACTCCGGACGGGGGGGACTGAAGCTTTCTTT.

The V call is TRBV6-4, the J call TRBJ2-3; tentatively, D is TRBD1 (6 bases). The CDR3 has 14 residues. The V gene lost 5 bases and the J gene lost 2 bases, with 11 bases spanning the gap. Per germline, CDR1 MRHNA and CDR2 SNTAGT. CDR3 sequence (DNA): TGTGCCAGCAGTTCACAGGGACACACAGATACGCAGTATTTT. It encodes CASSSQGHTDTQYF.